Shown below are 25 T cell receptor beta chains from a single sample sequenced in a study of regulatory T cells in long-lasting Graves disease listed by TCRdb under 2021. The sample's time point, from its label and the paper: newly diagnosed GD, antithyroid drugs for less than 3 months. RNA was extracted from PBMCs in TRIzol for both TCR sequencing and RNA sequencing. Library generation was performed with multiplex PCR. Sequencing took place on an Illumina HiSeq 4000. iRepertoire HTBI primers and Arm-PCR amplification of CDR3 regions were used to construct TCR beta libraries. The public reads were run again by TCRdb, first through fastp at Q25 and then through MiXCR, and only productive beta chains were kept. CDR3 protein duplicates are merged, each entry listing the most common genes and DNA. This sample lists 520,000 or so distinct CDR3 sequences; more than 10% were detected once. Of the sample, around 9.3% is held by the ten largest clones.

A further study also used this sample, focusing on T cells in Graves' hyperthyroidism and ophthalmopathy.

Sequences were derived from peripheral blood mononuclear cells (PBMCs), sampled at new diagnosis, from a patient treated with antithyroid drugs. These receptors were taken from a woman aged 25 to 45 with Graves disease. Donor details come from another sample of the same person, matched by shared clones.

In DNA, the CDR3 is TGTGCCAGTAGTATAGGAAGGCTAGCGGGAGTTGAGCAGTTCTTC. Its protein product is CASSIGRLAGVEQFF. The chain links TRBV19 to TRBJ2-1; TRBD2 aligns across 10 bases. Germline V gene lookup returns CDR1 LNHDA and CDR2 SQIVND (reference sequence). V gave up 1 base and J gave up 9 bases; unmatched junction bases: 6. CDR3 length: 15 residues.

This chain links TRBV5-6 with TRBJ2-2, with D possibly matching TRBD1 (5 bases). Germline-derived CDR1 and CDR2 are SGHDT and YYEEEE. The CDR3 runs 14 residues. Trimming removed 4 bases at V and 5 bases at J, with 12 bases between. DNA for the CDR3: TGTGCCAGCAGCGCAGGGTGGGGAACCGGGGAGCTGTTTTTT. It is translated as CASSAGWGTGELFF.

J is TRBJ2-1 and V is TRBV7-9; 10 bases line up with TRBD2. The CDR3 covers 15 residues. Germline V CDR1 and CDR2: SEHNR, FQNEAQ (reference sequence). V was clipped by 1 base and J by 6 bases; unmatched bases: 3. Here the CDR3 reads CASSLVTSGTNEQFF. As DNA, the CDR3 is TGTGCCAGCAGCTTAGTTACTAGCGGGACCAATGAGCAGTTCTTC.

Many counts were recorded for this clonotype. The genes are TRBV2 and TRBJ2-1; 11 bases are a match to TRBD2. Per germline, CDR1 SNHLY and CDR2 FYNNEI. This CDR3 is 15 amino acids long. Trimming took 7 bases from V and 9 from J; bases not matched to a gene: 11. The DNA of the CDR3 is TGTGCCAGCATACAACTAGCGGGAGAAGGAATTGAGCAGTTCTTC. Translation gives CASIQLAGEGIEQFF.

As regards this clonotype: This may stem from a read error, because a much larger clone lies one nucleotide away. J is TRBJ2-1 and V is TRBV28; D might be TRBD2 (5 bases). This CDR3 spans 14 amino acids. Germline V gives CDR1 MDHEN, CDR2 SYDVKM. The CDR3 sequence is CAGSLMGASNEQFF. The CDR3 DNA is TGTGCCGGCAGTTTGATGGGAGCGAGCAATGAGCAGTTCTTC.

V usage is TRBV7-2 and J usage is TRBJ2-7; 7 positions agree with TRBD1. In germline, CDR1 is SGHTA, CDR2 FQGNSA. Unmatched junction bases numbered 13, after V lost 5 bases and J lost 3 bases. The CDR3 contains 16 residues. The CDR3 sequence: CASSRVPGQINYEQYF. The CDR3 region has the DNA TGTGCCAGCAGCCGTGTGCCGGGACAGATAAACTACGAGCAGTACTTC.

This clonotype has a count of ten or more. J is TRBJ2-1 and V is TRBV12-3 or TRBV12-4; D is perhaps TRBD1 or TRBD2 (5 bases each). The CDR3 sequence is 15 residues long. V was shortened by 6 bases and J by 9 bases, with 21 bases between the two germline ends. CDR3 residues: CASSPGTAPRGEQFF. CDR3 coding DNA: TGTGCCAGCAGCCCCGGGACGGCCCCCCGGGGTGAGCAGTTCTTC.

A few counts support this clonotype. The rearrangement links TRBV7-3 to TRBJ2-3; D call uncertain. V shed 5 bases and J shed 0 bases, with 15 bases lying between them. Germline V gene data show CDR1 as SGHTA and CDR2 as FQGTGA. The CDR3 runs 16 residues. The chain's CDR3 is CASSPLVTSSTDTQYF. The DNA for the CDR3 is TGTGCCAGCAGCCCCCTGGTGACGTCTAGCACAGATACGCAGTATTTT.

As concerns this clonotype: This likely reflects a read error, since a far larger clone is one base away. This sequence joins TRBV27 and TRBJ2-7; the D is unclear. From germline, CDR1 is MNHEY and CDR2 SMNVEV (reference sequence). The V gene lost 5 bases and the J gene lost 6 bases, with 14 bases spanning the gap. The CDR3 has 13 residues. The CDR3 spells CASSALGTTEQYF. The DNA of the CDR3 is TGTGCCAGCAGTGCGCTAGGCACGACCGAGCAGTACTTC.

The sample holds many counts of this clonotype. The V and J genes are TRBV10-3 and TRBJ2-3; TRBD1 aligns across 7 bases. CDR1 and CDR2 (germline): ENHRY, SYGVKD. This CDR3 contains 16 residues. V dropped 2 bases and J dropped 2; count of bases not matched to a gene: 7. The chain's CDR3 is CAISETWTGITDTQYF. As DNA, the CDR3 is TGTGCCATCAGTGAGACTTGGACAGGAATCACAGATACGCAGTATTTT.

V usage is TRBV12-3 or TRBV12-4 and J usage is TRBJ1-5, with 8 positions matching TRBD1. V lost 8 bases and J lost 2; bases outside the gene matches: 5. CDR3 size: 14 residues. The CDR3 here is CASSQGAGNQPQHF. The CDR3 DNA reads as TGTGCCAGCTCCCAGGGGGCAGGCAATCAGCCCCAGCATTTT.

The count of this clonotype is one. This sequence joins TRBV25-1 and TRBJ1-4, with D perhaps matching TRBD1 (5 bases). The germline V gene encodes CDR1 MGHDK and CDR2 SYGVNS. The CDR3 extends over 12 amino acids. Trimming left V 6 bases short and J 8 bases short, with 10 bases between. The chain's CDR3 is CASRGRPEKLFF. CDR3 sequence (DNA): TGTGCCAGCAGGGGGCGACCGGAAAAACTGTTTTTT.

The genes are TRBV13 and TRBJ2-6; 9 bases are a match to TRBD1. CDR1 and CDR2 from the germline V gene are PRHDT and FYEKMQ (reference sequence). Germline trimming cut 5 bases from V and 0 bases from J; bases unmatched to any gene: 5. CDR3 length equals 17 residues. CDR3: CASSEDRGYSGANVLTF. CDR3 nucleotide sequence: TGTGCCAGCAGCGAGGACAGGGGATACTCTGGGGCCAACGTCCTGACTTTC.

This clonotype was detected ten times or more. CDR3 in amino acids: CAISESSLLAGGGNTIYF. The CDR3 nucleotides are TGTGCCATCAGTGAGTCGTCCCTTCTTGCGGGGGGCGGAAACACCATATATTTT. The chain carries TRBV10-3 and TRBJ1-3, with D possibly being TRBD1 (6 bases). Germline CDR1 reads ENHRY; CDR2 reads SYGVKD. The CDR3 spans 18 residues. With 0 bases removed from V and 4 bases from J, the gap between germline ends came to 19 bases.

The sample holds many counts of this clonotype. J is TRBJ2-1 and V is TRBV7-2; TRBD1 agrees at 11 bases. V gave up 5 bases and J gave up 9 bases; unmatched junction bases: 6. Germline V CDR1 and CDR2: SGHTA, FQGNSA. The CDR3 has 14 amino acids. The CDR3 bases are TGTGCCAGCAGCAGCGGACAGGGGGCGGGTGAGCAGTTCTTC. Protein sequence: CASSSGQGAGEQFF.

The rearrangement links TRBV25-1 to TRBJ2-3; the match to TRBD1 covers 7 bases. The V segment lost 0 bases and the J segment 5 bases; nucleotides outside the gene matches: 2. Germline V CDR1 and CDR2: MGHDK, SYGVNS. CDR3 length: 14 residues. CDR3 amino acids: CASSEYTGEDTQYF. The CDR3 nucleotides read TGTGCCAGCAGTGAATACACAGGGGAAGATACGCAGTATTTT.

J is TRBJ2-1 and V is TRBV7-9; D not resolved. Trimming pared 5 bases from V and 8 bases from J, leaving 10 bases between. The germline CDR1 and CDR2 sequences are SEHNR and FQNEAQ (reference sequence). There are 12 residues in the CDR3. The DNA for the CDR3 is TGTGCCAGCAGCCGCACCCGTCATGAGCAGTTCTTC. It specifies CASSRTRHEQFF.

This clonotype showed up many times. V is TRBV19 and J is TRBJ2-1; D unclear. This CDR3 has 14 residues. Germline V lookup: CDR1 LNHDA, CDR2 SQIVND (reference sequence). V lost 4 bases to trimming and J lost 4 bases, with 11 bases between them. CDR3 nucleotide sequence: TGTGCCAGTAGTACCGGCTACCAGTACAATGAGCAGTTCTTC. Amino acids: CASSTGYQYNEQFF.

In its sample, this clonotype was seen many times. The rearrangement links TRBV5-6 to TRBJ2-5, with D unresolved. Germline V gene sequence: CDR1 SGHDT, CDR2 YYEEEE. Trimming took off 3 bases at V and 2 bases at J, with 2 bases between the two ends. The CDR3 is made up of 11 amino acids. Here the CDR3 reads CASSSQETQYF. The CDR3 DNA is TGTGCCAGCAGCTCGCAAGAGACCCAGTACTTC.

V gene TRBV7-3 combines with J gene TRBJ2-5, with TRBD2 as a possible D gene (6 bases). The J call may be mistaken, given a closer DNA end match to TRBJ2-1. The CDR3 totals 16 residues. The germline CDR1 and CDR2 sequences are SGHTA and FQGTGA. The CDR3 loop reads CASSPSSAKQYNEQFF. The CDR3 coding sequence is TGTGCCAGCAGCCCGTCTAGCGCGAAACAATACAATGAGCAGTTCTTC.

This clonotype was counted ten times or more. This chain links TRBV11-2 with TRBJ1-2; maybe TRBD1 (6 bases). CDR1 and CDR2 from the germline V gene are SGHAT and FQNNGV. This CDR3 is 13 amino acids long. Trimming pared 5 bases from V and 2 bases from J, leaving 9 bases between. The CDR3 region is CASSPDSNYGYTF. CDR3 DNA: TGTGCCAGCAGCCCGGACAGCAACTATGGCTACACCTTC.

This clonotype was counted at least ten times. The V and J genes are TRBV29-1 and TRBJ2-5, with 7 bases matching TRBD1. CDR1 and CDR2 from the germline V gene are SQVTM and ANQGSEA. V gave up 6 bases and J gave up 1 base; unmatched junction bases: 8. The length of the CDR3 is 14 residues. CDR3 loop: CSVQGGSGQETQYF. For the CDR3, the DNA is TGCAGCGTCCAAGGGGGCAGCGGCCAAGAGACCCAGTACTTC.

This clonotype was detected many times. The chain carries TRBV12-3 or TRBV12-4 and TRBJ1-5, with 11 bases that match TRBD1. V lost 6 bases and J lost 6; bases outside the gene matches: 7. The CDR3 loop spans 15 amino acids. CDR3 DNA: TGTGCCAGCAGCCTCGGACAGGGGGCAGGTCAGCCCCAGCATTTT. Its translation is CASSLGQGAGQPQHF.

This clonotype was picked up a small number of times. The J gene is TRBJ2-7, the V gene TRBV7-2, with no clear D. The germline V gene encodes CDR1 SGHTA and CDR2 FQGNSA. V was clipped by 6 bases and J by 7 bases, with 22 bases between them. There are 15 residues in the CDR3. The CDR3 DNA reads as TGTGCCAGCAGACCCTCCCCAGGAGAAACTCGAGAGCAGTACTTC. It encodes CASRPSPGETREQYF.

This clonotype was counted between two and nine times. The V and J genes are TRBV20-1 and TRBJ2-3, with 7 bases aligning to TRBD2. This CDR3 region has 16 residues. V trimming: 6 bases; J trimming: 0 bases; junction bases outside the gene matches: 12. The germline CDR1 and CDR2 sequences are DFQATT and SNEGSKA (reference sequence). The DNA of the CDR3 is TGCAGTGCCGCACCACCACTAGCGACTAGCACAGATACGCAGTATTTT. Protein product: CSAAPPLATSTDTQYF.